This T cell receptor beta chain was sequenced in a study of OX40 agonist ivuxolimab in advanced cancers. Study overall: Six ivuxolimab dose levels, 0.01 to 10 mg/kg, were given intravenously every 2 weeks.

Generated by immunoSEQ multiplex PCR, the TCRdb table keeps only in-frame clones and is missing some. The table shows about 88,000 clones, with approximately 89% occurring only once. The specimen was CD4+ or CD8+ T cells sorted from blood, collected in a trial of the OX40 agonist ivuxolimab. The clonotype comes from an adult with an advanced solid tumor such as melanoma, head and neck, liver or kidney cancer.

CDR3 sequence (DNA): TGTGCCAGCAGCGCGGGACTAGCGGTCACAGATACGCAGTATTTT. Protein product: CASSAGLAVTDTQYF. The chain combines TRBV4-2 with TRBJ2-3, with 11 bases matching TRBD2. Per the germline V gene, CDR1 is LGHNA and CDR2 is YNFKEQ. V lost 5 bases to trimming and J lost 2 bases; unmatched junction nucleotides: 3. This CDR3 comprises 15 residues.